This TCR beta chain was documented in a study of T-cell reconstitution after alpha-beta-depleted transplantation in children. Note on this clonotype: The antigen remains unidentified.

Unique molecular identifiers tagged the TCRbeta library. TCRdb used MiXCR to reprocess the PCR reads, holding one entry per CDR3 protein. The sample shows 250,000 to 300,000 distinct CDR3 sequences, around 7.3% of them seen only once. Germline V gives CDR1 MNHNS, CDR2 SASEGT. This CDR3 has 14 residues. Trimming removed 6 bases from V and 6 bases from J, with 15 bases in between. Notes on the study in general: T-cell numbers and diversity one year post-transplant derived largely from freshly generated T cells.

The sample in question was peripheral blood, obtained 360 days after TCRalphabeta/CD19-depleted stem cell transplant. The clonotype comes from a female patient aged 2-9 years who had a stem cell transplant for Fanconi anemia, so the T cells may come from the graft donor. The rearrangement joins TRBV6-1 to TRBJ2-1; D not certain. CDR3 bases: TGTGCCAGCAGCCCGCTTGGTGTAAGCAATGAGCAGTTCTTC. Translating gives CASSPLGVSNEQFF.